This T cell receptor beta chain was observed in a study of regulatory T cells in long-lasting Graves disease (dated by TCRdb to the early 2020s). Regarding the complete study: To count as having persistent Graves' disease, a patient had to have received antithyroid drug treatment for over 5 years with TSH receptor autoantibodies remaining persistently positive. The study was conducted in China and was registered as a clinical trial. Antithyroid drugs had been taken for about 10.3 years on average by persistent Graves' disease patients in the clinical cohort. A total of around 33 samples underwent TCR sequencing, from about 13 patients with persistent Graves' disease and roughly 20 patients with newly diagnosed Graves' disease. Persistent Graves' disease patients were compared with newly diagnosed Graves' disease patients by peripheral blood TCR sequencing and RNA sequencing.

The study at large found these results: Preferential use of TRBV28, TRBJ1-2 and TRBJ2-5 was observed in persistent disease, whereas TRBV20-1 and TRBJ2-1 were favored in newly diagnosed disease. Compared with newly diagnosed patients, persistent Graves' disease patients had lower TCR Shannon entropy and fewer highly expanded clones, which suggests clonal expansion. Sequencing and analysis were restricted to the TCR beta chain. As a limitation, the authors acknowledged that the small sample size may reduce accuracy. The study examined only peripheral blood because the primary lesion, thyroid tissue, could not be accessed. Persistent patients shared more public clonotypes among themselves (fewer than 3,000) than newly diagnosed patients did (roughly 910).

Comments on this clonotype: The antigen it binds to is not known. Qualities for individual bases were not recorded, and no much larger clone is one base off.

Library method: multiplex PCR. Sequencing was carried out with an Illumina HiSeq 4000. TCR beta libraries were built with iRepertoire HTBI primers and Arm-PCR amplification of CDR3 regions. Before sequencing, the PCR products went through gel purification. The source study handled its data this way. A total of 62 TRBV and more than twelve TRBJ segments were identified across samples and were used for gene usage analysis of CDR3 amino acid clonotypes. COPE and FqMerger were used to merge the filtered high-quality paired reads into contigs. BLAST was used to align contigs to IMGT TRBV, TRBD and TRBJ reference genes, with CDR3 defined following IMGT. Highly expanded clones were defined as clonotypes with a frequency above 0.1%. Shannon entropy served as the measure of repertoire diversity, while the Gini coefficient captured V-J evenness. A clonotype was considered public if more than one individual shared it. The public reads were quality trimmed at Q25 with fastp and then assembled into clones with MiXCR by TCRdb, keeping productive beta chains. Entries are consolidated by CDR3 protein sequence, retaining the most common genes and DNA. The V and J calls reflect TCRdb's pipeline rather than the authors' work. The sample has about 340,000 distinct CDR3 sequences on record, 20% of them singletons. 25% to 30% of the sample is held by the ten biggest clonotypes.

The CDR3 numbers 16 residues from cysteine through phenylalanine. Only the CDR3 DNA stays, 48 bases, in frame from base 1. Trimmed from V: 0 bases; trimmed from J: 7 bases; junction bases lacking a gene match: 14. CDR1 and CDR2 are read off the germline V gene (reference sequence) as DFQATT and SNEGSKA. The time point label of this sample denotes: persistent/refractory GD, antithyroid drugs over 5 years with positive TRAb. For both TCR sequencing and RNA sequencing, RNA was extracted from PBMCs using TRIzol. The diagnosis of Graves' disease followed American Thyroid Association guidelines. Patients were recruited from an endocrinology department in Xi'an, China. Each patient gave about 10 milliliters of peripheral blood, collected in an EDTA anticoagulant tube. Ficoll Paque Plus density gradient separation was used to isolate PBMCs, and no further T cell sorting was performed. An Agilent 2100 Bioanalyzer and agarose gel were used to check RNA quality, and a NanoDrop 2000 was used to measure RNA concentration.

Rearrangement joined TRBV20-1 to TRBJ1-1; 7 central nucleotides agree with TRBD1. This sequence originates from a female donor with Graves disease. The sample in question was peripheral blood mononuclear cells (PBMCs), obtained when the disease was refractory, from a patient treated with antithyroid drugs. The CDR3 reads as follows: CSARDLVYRAGGEAFF. The DNA reads as follows: TGCAGTGCTAGAGATTTGGTCTACAGGGCAGGGGGTGAAGCTTTCTTT.